Each of the 9 T cell receptor beta chains below was sequenced from the same sample in a study of cytomegalovirus exposure and HLA in healthy donors. Only in-frame clones appear in the TCRdb table, and some are missing; sequencing was by immunoSEQ multiplex PCR. The sample has more than 60,000 clones, 96% seen once. The sequencing input was PBMCs. The source is a woman in her late teens or twenties in good health and CMV-seropositive.

V gene TRBV9 combines with J gene TRBJ2-3; 7 nucleotides align to TRBD1. The CDR3 contains 16 residues. The V and J ends lost 4 bases and 3 bases, in that order; junction bases with no gene match: 11. The V gene's germline CDR1 is SGDLS and CDR2 YYNGEE. CDR3 bases: TGTGCCAGCAGCTCATCAGGTAGGGGGCAAACAGATACGCAGTATTTT. Translation: CASSSSGRGQTDTQYF. The full variable domain, rest sourced from reference TRBV9 and TRBJ2-3, is DSGVTQTPKHLITATGQRVTLRCSPRSGDLSVYWYQQSLDQGLQFLIQYYNGEERAKGNILERFSAQQFPDLHSELNLSSLELGDSALYFCASSSSGRGQTDTQYFGPGTRLTVL.

The rearrangement links TRBV18 to TRBJ2-7; 7 bases agree with TRBD1. After removal of 6 bases from V and 12 bases from J, the junction contained 20 bases not matched to a gene. The germline CDR1 and CDR2 sequences are KGHSH and LQKENI. The CDR3 has 15 amino acids. The CDR3 sequence: CASSLLTVRQGGLYF. The CDR3 bases are TGTGCCAGCTCCCTTCTAACCGTCAGACAGGGCGGATTGTACTTC.

The chain joins TRBV30 to TRBJ2-7; perhaps TRBD1 as D (6 bases). Germline values: CDR1 GTSNPN, CDR2 SVGIG (reference sequence). V lost 5 bases and J 3 bases, leaving 11 bases between the germline ends. This CDR3 has 12 amino acids. The CDR3: CAWGDNIYEQYF. For the CDR3, the DNA is TGTGCCTGGGGGGACAATATCTACGAGCAGTACTTC. Variable domain in full (rest from reference TRBV30 and TRBJ2-7): SQTIHQWPATLVQPVGSPLSLECTVEGTSNPNLYWYRQAAGRGLQLLFYSVGIGQISSEVPQNLSASRPQDRQFILSSKKLLLSDSGFYLCAWGDNIYEQYFGPGTRLTVT.

The chain joins TRBV27 to TRBJ2-7; 8 bases line up with TRBD2. The CDR3 has 17 residues. The J segment lost 2 bases and the V segment lost 6 bases, leaving 15 bases of the junction unmatched. The germline CDR1 and CDR2 sequences are MNHEY and SMNVEV (reference sequence). The CDR3 protein is CASRLKSLTSGAYEQYF. CDR3 nucleotides: TGTGCCAGCAGATTAAAATCCCTTACTAGCGGAGCCTACGAGCAGTACTTC.

This clone was found once. J is TRBJ2-7 and V is TRBV19; a possible D gene is TRBD1 (5 bases). The V gene's germline CDR1 is LNHDA and CDR2 SQIVND (reference sequence). V lost 0 bases and J lost 5, with 8 bases in between. This CDR3 has 13 residues. This CDR3 is CASSIDKGNEQYF. CDR3 sequence (DNA): TGTGCCAGTAGTATAGATAAGGGGAACGAGCAGTACTTC.

The chain is built from TRBV7-3 and TRBJ2-2; possible D gene TRBD2, 6 bases. Germline assignment: CDR1 SGHTA and CDR2 FQGTGA. The CDR3 is 13 amino acids. V was trimmed by 8 bases and J by 6 bases, leaving 13 bases between them. The CDR3: CASSAGPPGELFF. The CDR3 nucleotides are TGTGCCAGCTCTGCGGGACCCCCCGGGGAGCTGTTTTTT.

The chain joins TRBV7-8 to TRBJ2-2, with 10 bases that match TRBD2. The CDR3 is 15 residues long. The germline CDR1 and CDR2 sequences are SGHVS and FQNEAQ. Germline trimming cut 6 bases from V and 3 bases from J; bases unmatched to any gene: 4. Here the CDR3 DNA reads TGTGCCAGCAGGCGAACTAGCGGGGACACCGGGGAGCTGTTTTTT. As protein: CASRRTSGDTGELFF.

Note on this clone: Other DNA sequences within the sample encode an identical CDR3. V and J are TRBV5-1 and TRBJ2-3, with a tentative D call TRBD1 (6 bases). Germline V gene data show CDR1 as SGHRS and CDR2 as YFSETQ. The CDR3 loop spans 19 amino acids. Trimming removed 4 bases from V and 2 bases from J, with 26 bases in between. DNA for the CDR3: TGCGCCAGCAGCGGCTTTTCAGGACAGATTAACGCGACCACAGATACGCAGTATTTT. This translates into CASSGFSGQINATTDTQYF.

The chain joins TRBV6-6 to TRBJ2-1; TRBD2 aligns across 7 bases. V was pared by 3 bases and J by 2 bases, with 4 bases of the junction left unmatched. This CDR3 spans 15 amino acids. Per the germline V gene, CDR1 is MNHNY and CDR2 is SVGAGI (reference sequence). The CDR3 DNA follows: TGTGCCAGCAGTTATGGGAGGGCCGCCTACAATGAGCAGTTCTTC. It yields the protein CASSYGRAAYNEQFF.